The following is a T cell receptor beta chain sequence with its context. Antigen specificity is unknown. The length of the CDR3 is 14 residues. Germline V gene data show CDR1 as MNHEY and CDR2 as SVGAGI. V was clipped by 9 bases and J by 1 base, with 14 bases between them. The sample originates from a study of early T cells in non-severe SARS-CoV-2 infection. Study at large: The input, bulk RNA from unsorted whole blood, was sequenced, and chains were unpaired. Study results and limitations: Anti-spike CD8 specificities were favored by VDJdb matching, whose results missed private and CD4 specificities.

Each single cDNA molecule received a unique molecular identifier. TCRdb recomputed calls from the 5' RACE reads with MiXCR, one row per CDR3 protein. The sample holds 80,000 to 95,000 distinct CDR3 sequences, 14% seen once. The specimen sequenced was whole blood. This clonotype was obtained from an adult who was a healthcare worker with PCR-confirmed SARS-CoV-2 infection or an uninfected control (not recorded which). The chain uses TRBV6-5 and TRBJ2-3; D may be TRBD1 (5 bases). This CDR3 is CASKAGFGTDTQYF. CDR3 DNA: TGTGCCAGTAAGGCAGGGTTTGGCACAGATACGCAGTATTTT.